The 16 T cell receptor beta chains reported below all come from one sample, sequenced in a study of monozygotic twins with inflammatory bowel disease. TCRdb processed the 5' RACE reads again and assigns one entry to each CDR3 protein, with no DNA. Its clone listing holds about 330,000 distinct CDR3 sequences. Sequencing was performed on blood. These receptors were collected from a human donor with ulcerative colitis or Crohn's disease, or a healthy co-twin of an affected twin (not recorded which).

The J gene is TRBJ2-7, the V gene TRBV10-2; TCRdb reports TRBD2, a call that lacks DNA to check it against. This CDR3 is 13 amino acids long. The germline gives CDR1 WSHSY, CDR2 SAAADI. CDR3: CASSESTSGEQYF.

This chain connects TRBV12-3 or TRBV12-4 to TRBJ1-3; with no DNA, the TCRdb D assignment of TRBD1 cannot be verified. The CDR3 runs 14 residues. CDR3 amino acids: CASSPGQTLVTIYF.

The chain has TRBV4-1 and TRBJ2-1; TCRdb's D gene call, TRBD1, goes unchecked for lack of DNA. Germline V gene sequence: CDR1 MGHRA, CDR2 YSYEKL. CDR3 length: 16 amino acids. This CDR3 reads CASSQGGQGVKNEQFF.

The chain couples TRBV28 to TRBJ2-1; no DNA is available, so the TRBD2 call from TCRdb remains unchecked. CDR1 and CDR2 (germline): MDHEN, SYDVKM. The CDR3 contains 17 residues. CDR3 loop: CAAGVVHGSSGRLIEFF. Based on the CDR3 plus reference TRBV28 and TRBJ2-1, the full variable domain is DVKVTQSSRYLVKRTGEKVFLECVQDMDHENMFWYRQDPGLGLRLIYFSYDVKMKEKGDIPEGYSVSREKKERFSLILESASTNQTSMYLCAAGVVHGSSGRLIEFFGPGTRLTVL.

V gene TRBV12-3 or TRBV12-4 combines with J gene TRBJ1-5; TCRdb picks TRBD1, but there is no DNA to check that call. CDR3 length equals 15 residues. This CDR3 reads CASSRRNRVRQPQHF.

The CDR3 is CASSQGGQGANSGNTIYF. V gene TRBV3-1 combines with J gene TRBJ1-3; lacking DNA, the TRBD1 call made by TCRdb goes unchecked. The CDR3 sequence is 18 residues long. Germline CDR1 LGHDT, CDR2 YNNKEL (reference sequence).

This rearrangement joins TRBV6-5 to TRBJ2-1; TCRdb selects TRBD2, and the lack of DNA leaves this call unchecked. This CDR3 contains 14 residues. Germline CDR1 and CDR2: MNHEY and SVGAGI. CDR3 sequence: CASSYNSGRAEQFF.

The CDR3 sequence: CASSLRPDANYGYTF. The V gene is TRBV12-3 or TRBV12-4, the J gene TRBJ1-2. The CDR3 extends over 15 amino acids.

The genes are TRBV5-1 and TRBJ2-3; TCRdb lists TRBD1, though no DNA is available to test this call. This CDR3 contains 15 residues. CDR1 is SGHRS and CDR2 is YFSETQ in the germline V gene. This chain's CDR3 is CASSYDRGHTDTQYF.

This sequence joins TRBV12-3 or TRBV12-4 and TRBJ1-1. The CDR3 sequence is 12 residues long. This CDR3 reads CASSKLNTEAFF.

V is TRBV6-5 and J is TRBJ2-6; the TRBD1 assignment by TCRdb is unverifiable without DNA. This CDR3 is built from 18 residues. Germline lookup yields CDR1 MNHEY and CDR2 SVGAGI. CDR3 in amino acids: CASSYLGRGITGANVLTF.

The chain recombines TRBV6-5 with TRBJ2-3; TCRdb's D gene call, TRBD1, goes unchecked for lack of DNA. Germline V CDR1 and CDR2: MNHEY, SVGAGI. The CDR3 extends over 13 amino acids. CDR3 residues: CAAREISTDTQYF.

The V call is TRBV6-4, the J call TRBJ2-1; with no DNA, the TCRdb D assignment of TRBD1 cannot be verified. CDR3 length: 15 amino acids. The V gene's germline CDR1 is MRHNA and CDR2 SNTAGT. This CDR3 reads CASRAQGARDNEQFF.

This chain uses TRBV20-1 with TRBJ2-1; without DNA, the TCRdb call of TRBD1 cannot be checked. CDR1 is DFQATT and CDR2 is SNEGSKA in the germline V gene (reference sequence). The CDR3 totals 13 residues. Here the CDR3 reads CSAPGDLYNEQFF.

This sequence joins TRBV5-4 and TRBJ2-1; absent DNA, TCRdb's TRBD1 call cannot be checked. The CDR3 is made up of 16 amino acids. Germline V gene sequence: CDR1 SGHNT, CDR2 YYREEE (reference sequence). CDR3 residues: CASSFAPGQGYNEQFF.

The CDR3 sequence is CSARERGLGYTF. V is TRBV20-1 and J is TRBJ1-2. In germline, CDR1 is DFQATT, CDR2 SNEGSKA (reference sequence). CDR3 length: 12 residues.